The following is a T cell receptor beta chain sequence with its context. What it binds is unknown. This record belongs to a study of T cell responses to AZD1222 COVID-19 vaccine. Study information: Researchers grouped second doses given at about 4 or about 12 weeks into one pool. General study points: Vaccine-related CD4 TCRs covered spike, predominating at 160-218 and 743-854. Targeting of unmutated variant regions was reportedly seen in nearly half of spike-specific TCRs.

Germline V gene sequence: CDR1 KGHSH, CDR2 LQKENI. V lost 5 bases, J lost 4 bases, and 10 bases stayed unmatched. The CDR3 spans 15 residues. Profiled with immunoSEQ multiplex PCR; TCRdb holds only in-frame clones, not every one. Of 110,000 to 150,000 clones detected, about 90% appear once; the ten largest clones hold around 3.3%. J is TRBJ2-5 and V is TRBV18; 7 bases match TRBD1. This clonotype was obtained from an adult in good health. The source was peripheral blood, collected on day 0 of AZD1222 vaccination. The CDR3 DNA follows: TGTGCCAGCTCAGACAGGGTTTTTGGAGGAGAGACCCAGTACTTC. It is translated as CASSDRVFGGETQYF.